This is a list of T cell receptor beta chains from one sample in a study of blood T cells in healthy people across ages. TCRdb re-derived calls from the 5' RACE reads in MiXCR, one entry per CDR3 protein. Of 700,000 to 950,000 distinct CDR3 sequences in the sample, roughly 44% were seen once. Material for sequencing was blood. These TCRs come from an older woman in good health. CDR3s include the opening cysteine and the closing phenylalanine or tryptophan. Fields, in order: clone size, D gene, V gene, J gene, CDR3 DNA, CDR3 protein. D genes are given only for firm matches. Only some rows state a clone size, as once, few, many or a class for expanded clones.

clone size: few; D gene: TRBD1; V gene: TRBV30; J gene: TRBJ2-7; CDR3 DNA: TGTGCCTGGATAAACCGGGACAGGTCTTCCTACGAGCAGTACTTC; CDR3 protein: CAWINRDRSSYEQYF
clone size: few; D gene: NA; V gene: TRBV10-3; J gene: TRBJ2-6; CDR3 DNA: TGTGCCATCAGTGAGTCGGAAGGGTCCGGGGCCAACGTCCTGACTTTC; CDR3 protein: CAISESEGSGANVLTF
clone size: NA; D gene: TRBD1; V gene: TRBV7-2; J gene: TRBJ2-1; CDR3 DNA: TGTGCCAGCAGCTTAGGGTACAGGGGGTACAATGAGCAGTTCTTC; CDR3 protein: CASSLGYRGYNEQFF
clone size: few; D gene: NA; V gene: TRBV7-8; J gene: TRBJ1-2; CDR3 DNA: TGTGCCAGCAGCTTAGGGGGGGTTAACTATGGCTACACCTTC; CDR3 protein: CASSLGGVNYGYTF
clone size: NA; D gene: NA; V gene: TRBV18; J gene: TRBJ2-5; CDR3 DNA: TGTGCCAGCTCGCCCTGGGGACCTCAAGAGACCCAGTACTTC; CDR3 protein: CASSPWGPQETQYF
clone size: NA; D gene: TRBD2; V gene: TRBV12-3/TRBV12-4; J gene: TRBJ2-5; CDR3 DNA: TGTGCCAGCAGTTTAGCGCTCCTAGCGGGGGGCCCAGGGGAGACCCAGTACTTC; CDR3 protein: CASSLALLAGGPGETQYF
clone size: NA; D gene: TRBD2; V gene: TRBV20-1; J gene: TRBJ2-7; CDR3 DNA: TGCAGTGCCGAATGGGGGGGGATGGCCTCCTACGAGCAGTACTTC; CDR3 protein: CSAEWGGMASYEQYF
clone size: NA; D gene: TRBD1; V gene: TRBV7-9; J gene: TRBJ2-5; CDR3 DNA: TGTGCCAGCAGCCCAGAGACAGGGGTGGAGACCCGGTACTTC; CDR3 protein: CASSPETGVETRYF
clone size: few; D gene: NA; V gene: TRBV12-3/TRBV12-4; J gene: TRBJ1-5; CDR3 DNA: TGTGCCAGCAGCGACACCGGGGGCAATCAGCCCCAGCATTTT; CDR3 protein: CASSDTGGNQPQHF
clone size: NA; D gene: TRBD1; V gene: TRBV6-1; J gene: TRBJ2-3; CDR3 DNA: TGTGCCACCCGTCCCGGGACAGGGTCGGTCAGCACAGATACGCAGTATTTT; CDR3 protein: CATRPGTGSVSTDTQYF
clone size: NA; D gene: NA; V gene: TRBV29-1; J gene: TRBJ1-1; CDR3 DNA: TGCAGCGTTCTAACCCTAGCGGATTACACTGAAGCTTTCTTT; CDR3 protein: CSVLTLADYTEAFF
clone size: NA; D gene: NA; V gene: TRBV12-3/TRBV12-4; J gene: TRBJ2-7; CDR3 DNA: TGTGCCAGCAGTGTAACAGGCAGCTCCTACGAGCAGTACTTC; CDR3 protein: CASSVTGSSYEQYF
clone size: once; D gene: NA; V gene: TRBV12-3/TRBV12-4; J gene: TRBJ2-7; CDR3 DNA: TGTGTCAGCAGTTTACAGGGAGGCACCTACGAGCAGTACTTC; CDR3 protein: CVSSLQGGTYEQYF
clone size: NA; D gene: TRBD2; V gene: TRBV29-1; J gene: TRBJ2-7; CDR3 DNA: TGCAGCGTTGGGGAGGGCAGGAGCTCCTACGAGCAGTACTTC; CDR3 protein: CSVGEGRSSYEQYF
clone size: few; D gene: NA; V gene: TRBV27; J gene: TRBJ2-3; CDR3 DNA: TGTGCCAGCAGCCCTCGGGGCGGGTATGTGACAGATACGCAGTATTTT; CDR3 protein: CASSPRGGYVTDTQYF
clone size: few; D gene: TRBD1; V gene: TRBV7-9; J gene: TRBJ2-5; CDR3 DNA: TGTGCCAGCAGCTTAAGGGGGACAGGGGGCGAGGAGACCCAGTACTTC; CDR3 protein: CASSLRGTGGEETQYF
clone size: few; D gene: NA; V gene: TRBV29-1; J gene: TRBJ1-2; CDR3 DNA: TGCAGCGTAAACTCTTGGGACGGCTACACCTTC; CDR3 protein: CSVNSWDGYTF
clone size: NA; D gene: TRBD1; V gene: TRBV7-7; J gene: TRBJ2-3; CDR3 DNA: TGTGTCAGCAGCGCGGCAGGGGGCGCAGATACGCAGTATTTT; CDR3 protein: CVSSAAGGADTQYF
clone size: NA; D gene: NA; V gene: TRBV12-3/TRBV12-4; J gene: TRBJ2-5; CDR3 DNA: TGTGCCTGCAGTGTAACCGCCCCCAGAGAGACCCAGTACTTC; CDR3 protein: CACSVTAPRETQYF
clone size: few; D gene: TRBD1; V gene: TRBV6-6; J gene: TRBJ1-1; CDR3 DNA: TGTGCCAGCAGTTCGACAGGGGACTACACTGAAGCTTTCTTT; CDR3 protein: CASSSTGDYTEAFF
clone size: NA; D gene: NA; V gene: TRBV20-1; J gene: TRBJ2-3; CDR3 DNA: TGCAGTGCTAGTATGGAGGGCCGCACAGATACGCAGTATTTT; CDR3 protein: CSASMEGRTDTQYF
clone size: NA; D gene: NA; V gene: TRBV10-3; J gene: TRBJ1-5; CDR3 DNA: TGTGCCATCAGTGAGTCCAGTCGACAGCATCAGCCCCAGCATTTT; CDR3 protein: CAISESSRQHQPQHF
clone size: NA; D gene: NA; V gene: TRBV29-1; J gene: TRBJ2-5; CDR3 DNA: TGCAGCGTTGGGGGGCCGCCCAACTTTCAAGAGACCCAGTACTTC; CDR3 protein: CSVGGPPNFQETQYF
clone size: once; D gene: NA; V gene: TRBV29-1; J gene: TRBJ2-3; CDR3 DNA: TGCAGCGTAGACGGACAGTTCACAGATACGCAGTATTTT; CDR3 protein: CSVDGQFTDTQYF
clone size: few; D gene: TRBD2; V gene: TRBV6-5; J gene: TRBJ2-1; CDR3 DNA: TGTGCCAGCAGTTACGGGGGTATAGCGGGCGGCTCCTACAATGAGCAGTTCTTC; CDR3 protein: CASSYGGIAGGSYNEQFF
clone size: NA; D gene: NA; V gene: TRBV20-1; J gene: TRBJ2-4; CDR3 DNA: TGCAGTGCTAGAGATAGAAGTAGCCTTGGGGCCAAAAACATTCAGTACTTC; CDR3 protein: CSARDRSSLGAKNIQYF
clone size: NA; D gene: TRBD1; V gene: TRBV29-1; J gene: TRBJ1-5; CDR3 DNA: TGCAGCGTCAGAGAGGCCGGGACAGGCAATCAGCCCCAGCATTTT; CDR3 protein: CSVREAGTGNQPQHF
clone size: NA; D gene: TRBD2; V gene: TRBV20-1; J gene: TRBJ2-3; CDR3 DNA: TGCAGTGCCTCTAGCGGGGGACTAGTAAACACAGATACGCAGTATTTT; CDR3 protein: CSASSGGLVNTDTQYF
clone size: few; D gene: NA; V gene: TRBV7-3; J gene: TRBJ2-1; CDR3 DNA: TGTGCAAGCAGCTTACTCGAAAAACCCGGCCGCGAGCAGTTCTTC; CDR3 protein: CASSLLEKPGREQFF
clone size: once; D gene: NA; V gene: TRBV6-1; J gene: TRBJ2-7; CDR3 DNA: TGTGCCAGCAATGACAGGACCTACGAGCAGTACTTC; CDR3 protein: CASNDRTYEQYF
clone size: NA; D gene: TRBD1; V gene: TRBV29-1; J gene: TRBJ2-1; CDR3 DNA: TGCAGCGTTGCCCGAAGACAGGGGGCGCGGAACAATGAGCAGTTCTTC; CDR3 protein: CSVARRQGARNNEQFF
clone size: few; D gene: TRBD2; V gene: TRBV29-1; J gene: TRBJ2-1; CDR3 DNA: TGCAGCGTTGAAGACGGGCTTGGGCGGGGGTTTACCTACAATGAGCAGTTCTTC; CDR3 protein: CSVEDGLGRGFTYNEQFF
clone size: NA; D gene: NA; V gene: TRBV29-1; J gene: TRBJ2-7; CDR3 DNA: TGCAGCGTTGAAGAGGCTGACCGCTCCTACGAGCAGTACTTC; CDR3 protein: CSVEEADRSYEQYF
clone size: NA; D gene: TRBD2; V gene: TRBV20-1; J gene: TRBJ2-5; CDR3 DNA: TGCAGTGCTAGAGATGGGAGGGGTCGGGAGACCCAGTACTTC; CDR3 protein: CSARDGRGRETQYF
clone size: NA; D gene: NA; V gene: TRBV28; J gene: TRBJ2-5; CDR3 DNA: TGTGCCAGCAGTTTAGTCTCGGCGAGGCGGACTCAAGAGACCCAGTACTTC; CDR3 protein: CASSLVSARRTQETQYF
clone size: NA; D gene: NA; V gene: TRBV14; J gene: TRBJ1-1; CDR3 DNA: TGTGCCAGCAGTGAAGGGGGGGCGAACACTGAAGCTTTCTTT; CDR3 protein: CASSEGGANTEAFF
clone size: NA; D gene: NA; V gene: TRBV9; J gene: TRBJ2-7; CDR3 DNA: TGTGCCAGCAGCGTAGAAGGGACAAGATACGAGCAGTACTTC; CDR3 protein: CASSVEGTRYEQYF
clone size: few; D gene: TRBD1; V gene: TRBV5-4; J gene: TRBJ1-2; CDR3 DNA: TGTGCCAGCAGCTTGCCCGGTGGACAGGGGATGGGCGGCTACACCTTC; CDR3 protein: CASSLPGGQGMGGYTF
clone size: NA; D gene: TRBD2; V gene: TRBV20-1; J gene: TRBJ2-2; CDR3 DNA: TGCAGTGCTAGAGAGGGGACTAGCGGGCCCGGGGAGCTGTTTTTT; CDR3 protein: CSAREGTSGPGELFF
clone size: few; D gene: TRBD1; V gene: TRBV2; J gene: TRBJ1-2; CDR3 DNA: TGTGCCAGCAGTGAAGCACCCCACGACAGGGTTTATGGCTACACCTTC; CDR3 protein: CASSEAPHDRVYGYTF
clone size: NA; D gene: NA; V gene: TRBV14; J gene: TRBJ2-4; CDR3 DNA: TGTGCCAGCAGCCAAGATGCGGGGACGGCCAAAAACATTCAGTACTTC; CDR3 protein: CASSQDAGTAKNIQYF
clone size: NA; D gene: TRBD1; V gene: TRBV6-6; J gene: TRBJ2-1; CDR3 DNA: TGTGCCAGCAGCCGGGACAGGGACATAGGTGAGCAGTTCTTC; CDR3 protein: CASSRDRDIGEQFF
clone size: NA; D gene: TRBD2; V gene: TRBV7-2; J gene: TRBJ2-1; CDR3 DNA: TGTACCAGCAGCACCCGACTAGCGGGAAAGGATGAGCAGTTCTTC; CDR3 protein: CTSSTRLAGKDEQFF
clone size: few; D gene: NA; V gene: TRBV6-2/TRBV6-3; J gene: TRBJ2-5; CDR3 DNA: TGTGCCAGCAGTTATCCCCCTAATGAAGAGACCCAGTACTTC; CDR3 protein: CASSYPPNEETQYF
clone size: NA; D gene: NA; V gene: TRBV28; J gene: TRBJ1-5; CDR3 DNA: TGTGCCAGCAGTTCAGGGGATGGTGGCAATCAGCCCCAGCATTTT; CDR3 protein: CASSSGDGGNQPQHF
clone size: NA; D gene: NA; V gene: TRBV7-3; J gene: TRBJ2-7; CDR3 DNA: TGTGCCAGCAGCTTATCGTCAGGGGTCGAGCAGTACTTC; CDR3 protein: CASSLSSGVEQYF
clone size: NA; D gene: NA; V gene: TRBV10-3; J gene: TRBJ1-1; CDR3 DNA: TGTGCCATCAGTGAGTTGGATAATGAAGCTTTCTTT; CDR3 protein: CAISELDNEAFF
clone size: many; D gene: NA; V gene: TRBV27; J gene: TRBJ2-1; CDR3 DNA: TGTGCCAGCAGTCCAATTGGTCAGTTCAATGAGCAGTTCTTC; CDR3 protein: CASSPIGQFNEQFF
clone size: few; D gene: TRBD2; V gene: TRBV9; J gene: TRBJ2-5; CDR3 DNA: TGTGCCAGCAGCGGGGTAGCGGGGGGCCAAGAGACCCAGTACTTC; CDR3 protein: CASSGVAGGQETQYF
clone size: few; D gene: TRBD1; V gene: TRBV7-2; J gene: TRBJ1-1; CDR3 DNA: TGTGCCAGCAGACCCAGGGGGGCAAGCACTGAAGCTTTCTTT; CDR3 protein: CASRPRGASTEAFF
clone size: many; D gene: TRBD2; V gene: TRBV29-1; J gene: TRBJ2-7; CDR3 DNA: TGCAGCGTTATGGGGGGGTCCTACGAGCAGTACTTC; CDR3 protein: CSVMGGSYEQYF
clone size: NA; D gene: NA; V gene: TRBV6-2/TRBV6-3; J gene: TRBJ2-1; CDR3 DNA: TGTGCCCGCAGTGGGGATACCGGAACCTACAATGAGCAGTTCTTC; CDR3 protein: CARSGDTGTYNEQFF
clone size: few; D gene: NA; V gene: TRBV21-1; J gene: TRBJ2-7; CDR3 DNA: TGTGCCAGCAGCACCCAAGACGAGCAGTACTTC; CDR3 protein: CASSTQDEQYF
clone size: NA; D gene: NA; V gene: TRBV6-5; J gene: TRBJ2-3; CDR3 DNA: TGTGCCAGCAGCCCGAACGGAGATGCCACAGATACGCAGTATTTT; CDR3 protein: CASSPNGDATDTQYF
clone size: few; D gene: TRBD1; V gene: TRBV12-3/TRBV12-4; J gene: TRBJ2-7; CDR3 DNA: TGTGCCAGCGGCGCAATGGGGGGACAGGGGGGCGACGAGCAGTACTTC; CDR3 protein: CASGAMGGQGGDEQYF
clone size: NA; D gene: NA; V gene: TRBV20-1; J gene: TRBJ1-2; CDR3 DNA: TGCAGTGCTATCCCAGGGAGGAGTGAGGATGGCTACACCTTC; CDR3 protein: CSAIPGRSEDGYTF
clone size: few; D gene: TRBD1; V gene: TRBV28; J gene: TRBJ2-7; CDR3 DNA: TGTGCCAGCAGCGACAGGGCCCCCTTCTACGAGCAGTACTTC; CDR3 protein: CASSDRAPFYEQYF
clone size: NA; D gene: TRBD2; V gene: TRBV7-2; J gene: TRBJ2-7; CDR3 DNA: TGTGCCAGCAGCTCCGGGACTAGAACCTACGAGCAGTACTTC; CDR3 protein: CASSSGTRTYEQYF
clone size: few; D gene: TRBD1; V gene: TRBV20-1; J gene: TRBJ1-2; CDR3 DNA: TGCAGTGCTAGGGTTACAGGGGGCACAGGCTACACCTTC; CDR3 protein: CSARVTGGTGYTF